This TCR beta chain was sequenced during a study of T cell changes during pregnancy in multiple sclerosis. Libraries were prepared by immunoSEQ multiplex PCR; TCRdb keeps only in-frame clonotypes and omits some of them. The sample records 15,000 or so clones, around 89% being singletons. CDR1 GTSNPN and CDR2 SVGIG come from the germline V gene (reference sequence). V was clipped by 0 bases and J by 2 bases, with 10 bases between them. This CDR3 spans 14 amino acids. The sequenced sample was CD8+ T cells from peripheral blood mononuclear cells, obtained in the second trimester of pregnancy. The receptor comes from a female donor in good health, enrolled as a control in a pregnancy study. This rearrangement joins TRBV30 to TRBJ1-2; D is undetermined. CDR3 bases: TGTGCCTGGAGTGTCGGACTTTCCAACTATGGCTACACCTTC. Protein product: CAWSVGLSNYGYTF. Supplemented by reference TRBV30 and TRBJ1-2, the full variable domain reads SQTIHQWPATLVQPVGSPLSLECTVEGTSNPNLYWYRQAAGRGLQLLFYSVGIGQISSEVPQNLSASRPQDRQFILSSKKLLLSDSGFYLCAWSVGLSNYGYTFGSGTRLTVV.